Here is one T cell receptor beta chain with its context. Antigen: not known. These data are taken from a study of graft-versus-host responses after intestinal transplantation. General study findings and limits: GvH clone levels peaked in circulation, and this peak was associated with early post-transplant HvG declines. Recipient marrow harbored GvH clones, some of which surfaced first in ileum or blood.

The CDR3 extends over 17 amino acids. The germline V gene encodes CDR1 LNHDA and CDR2 SQIVND (reference sequence). The J segment lost 0 bases and the V segment lost 5 bases, leaving 10 bases of the junction unmatched. Here immunoSEQ multiplex PCR was the method, and the copy in TCRdb shows in-frame clones only, minus some. The sample yields more than 70,000 clones, almost 90% seen once. The chain is built from TRBV19 and TRBJ2-4; the match to TRBD2 covers 7 bases. Sequencing was performed on unstimulated CD4+ T cells sorted from spleen or lymph node cells, taken before intestinal transplant. The clonotype originates from a human donor who received an intestinal transplant. In DNA, the CDR3 is TGTGCCAGTAGTGCCCTAACTAGCGTTCTAGCCAAAAACATTCAGTACTTC. Protein product: CASSALTSVLAKNIQYF.